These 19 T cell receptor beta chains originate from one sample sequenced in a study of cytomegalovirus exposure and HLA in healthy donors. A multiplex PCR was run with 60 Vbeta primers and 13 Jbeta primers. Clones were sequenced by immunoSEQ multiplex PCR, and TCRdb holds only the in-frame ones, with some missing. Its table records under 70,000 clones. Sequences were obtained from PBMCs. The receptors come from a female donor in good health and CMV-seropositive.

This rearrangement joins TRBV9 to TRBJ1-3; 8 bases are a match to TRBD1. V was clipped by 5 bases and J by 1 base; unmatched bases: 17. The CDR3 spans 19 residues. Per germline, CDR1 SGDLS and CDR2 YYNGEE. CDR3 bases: TGTGCCAGCAGACCCTGGGGCGGATTACAGGGGGATTCTGGAAACACCATATATTTT. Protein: CASRPWGGLQGDSGNTIYF.

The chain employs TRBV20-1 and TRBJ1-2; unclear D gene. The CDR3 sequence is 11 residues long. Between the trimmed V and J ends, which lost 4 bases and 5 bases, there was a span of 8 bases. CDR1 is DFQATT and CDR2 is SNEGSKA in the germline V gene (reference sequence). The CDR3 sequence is CSAKGGYGYTF. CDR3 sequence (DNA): TGCAGTGCTAAGGGAGGGTATGGCTACACCTTC.

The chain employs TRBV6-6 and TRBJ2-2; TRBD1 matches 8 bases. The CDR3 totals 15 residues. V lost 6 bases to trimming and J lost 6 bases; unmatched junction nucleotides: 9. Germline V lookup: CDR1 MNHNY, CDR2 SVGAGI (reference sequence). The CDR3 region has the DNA TGTGCCAGCAGAGCCGGGACAGGAATAGCCGGGGAGCTGTTTTTT. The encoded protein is CASRAGTGIAGELFF.

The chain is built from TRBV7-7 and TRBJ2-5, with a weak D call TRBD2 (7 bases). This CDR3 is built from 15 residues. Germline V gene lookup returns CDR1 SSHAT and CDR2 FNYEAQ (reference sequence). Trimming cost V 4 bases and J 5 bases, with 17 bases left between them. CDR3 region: CASSSLQGREETQYF. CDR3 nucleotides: TGTGCCAGCAGCTCCCTGCAGGGGAGGGAGGAGACCCAGTACTTC.

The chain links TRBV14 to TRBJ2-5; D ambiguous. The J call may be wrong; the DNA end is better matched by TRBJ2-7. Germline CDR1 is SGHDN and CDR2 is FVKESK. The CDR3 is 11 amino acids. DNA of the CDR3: TGTGCCAGCAGCCTCGTGGGCGAGCAGTACTTC. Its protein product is CASSLVGEQYF.

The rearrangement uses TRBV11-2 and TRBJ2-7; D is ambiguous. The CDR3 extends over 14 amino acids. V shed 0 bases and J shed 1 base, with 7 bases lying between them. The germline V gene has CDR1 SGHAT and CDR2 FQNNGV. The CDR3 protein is CASSLDGRSYEQYF. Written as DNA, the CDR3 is TGTGCCAGCAGCTTAGATGGCAGATCCTACGAGCAGTACTTC.

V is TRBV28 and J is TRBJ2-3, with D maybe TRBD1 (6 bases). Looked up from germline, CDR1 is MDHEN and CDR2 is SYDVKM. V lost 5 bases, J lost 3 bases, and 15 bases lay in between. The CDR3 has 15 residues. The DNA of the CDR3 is TGTGCCAGCAGTATCCGCAGGGGAATGACAGATACGCAGTATTTT. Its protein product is CASSIRRGMTDTQYF.

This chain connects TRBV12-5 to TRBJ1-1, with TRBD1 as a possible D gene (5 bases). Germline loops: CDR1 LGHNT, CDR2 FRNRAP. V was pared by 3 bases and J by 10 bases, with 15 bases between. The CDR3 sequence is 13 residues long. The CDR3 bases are TGTGCTAGTGGTTTCCAGGACATACCAGGAGCTTTCTTT. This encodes CASGFQDIPGAFF. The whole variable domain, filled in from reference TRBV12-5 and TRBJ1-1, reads DARVTQTPRHKVTEMGQEVTMRCQPILGHNTVFWYRQTMMQGLELLAYFRNRAPLDDSGMPKDRFSAEMPDATLATLKIQPSEPRDSAVYFCASGFQDIPGAFFGQGTRLTVV.

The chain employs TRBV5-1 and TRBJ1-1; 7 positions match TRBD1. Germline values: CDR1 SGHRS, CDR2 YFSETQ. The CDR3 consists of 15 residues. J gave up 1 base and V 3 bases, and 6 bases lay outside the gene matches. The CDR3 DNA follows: TGCGCCAGCAGCTCGCCGACAGGGCAGAACACTGAAGCTTTCTTT. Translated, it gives CASSSPTGQNTEAFF.

This CDR3 reads CATSTARYTEAFF. CDR3 sequence (DNA): TGTGCCACCTCGACAGCAAGGTACACTGAAGCTTTCTTT. The chain carries TRBV2 and TRBJ1-1, with D possibly TRBD1 on 5 matching bases. Germline CDR1 SNHLY, CDR2 FYNNEI. This CDR3 has 13 amino acids. With 10 bases removed from V and 3 bases from J, the gap between germline ends came to 15 bases.

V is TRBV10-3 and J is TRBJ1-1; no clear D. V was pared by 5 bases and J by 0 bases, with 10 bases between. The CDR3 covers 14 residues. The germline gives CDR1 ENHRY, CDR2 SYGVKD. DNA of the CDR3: TGTGCCATCAGTCCCCGGGAGGTGAACACTGAAGCTTTCTTT. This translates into CAISPREVNTEAFF.

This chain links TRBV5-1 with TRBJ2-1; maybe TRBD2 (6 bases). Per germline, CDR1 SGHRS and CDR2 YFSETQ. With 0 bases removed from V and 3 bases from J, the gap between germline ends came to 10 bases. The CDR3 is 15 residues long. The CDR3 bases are TGCGCCAGCAGCTTGGGGGGGGAGATCTACAATGAGCAGTTCTTC. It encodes CASSLGGEIYNEQFF. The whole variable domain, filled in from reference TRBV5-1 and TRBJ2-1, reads KAGVTQTPRYLIKTRGQQVTLSCSPISGHRSVSWYQQTPGQGLQFLFEYFSETQRNKGNFPGRFSGRQFSNSRSEMNVSTLELGDSALYLCASSLGGEIYNEQFFGPGTRLTVL.

The CDR3 loop reads CASGGSQQGSGELFF. The CDR3 nucleotides are TGTGCCAGTGGGGGCTCCCAACAGGGGAGCGGGGAGCTGTTTTTT. The V call is TRBV19, the J call TRBJ2-2; 7 nucleotides agree with TRBD1. Losses at the gene ends were 8 bases for V and 7 bases for J; bases not matched to a gene: 13. Germline V lookup: CDR1 LNHDA, CDR2 SQIVND (reference sequence). The CDR3 has 15 amino acids.

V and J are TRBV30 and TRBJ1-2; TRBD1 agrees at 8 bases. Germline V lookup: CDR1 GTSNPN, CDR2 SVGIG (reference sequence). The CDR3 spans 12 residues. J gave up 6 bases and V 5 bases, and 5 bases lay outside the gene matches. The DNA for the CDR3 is TGTGCCTGGGGACAGGGATTCGATGGCTACACCTTC. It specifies CAWGQGFDGYTF.

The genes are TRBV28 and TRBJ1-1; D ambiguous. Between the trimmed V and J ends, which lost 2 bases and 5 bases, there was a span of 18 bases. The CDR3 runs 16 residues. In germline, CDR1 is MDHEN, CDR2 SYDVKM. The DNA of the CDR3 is TGTGCCAGCAGTTTAACTGGGTGGGCCACGTATACTGAAGCTTTCTTT. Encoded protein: CASSLTGWATYTEAFF. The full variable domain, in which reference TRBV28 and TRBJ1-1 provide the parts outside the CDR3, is DVKVTQSSRYLVKRTGEKVFLECVQDMDHENMFWYRQDPGLGLRLIYFSYDVKMKEKGDIPEGYSVSREKKERFSLILESASTNQTSMYLCASSLTGWATYTEAFFGQGTRLTVV.

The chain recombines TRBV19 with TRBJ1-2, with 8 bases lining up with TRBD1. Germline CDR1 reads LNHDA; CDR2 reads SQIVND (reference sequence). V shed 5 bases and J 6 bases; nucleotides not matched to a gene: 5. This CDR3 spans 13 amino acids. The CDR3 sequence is CASSVQGADGYTF. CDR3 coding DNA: TGTGCCAGTAGTGTCCAGGGGGCAGATGGCTACACCTTC.

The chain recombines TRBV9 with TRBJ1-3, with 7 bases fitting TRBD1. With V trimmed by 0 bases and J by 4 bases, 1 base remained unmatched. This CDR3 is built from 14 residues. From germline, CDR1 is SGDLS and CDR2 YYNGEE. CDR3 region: CASSVGDSGNTIYF. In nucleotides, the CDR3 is TGTGCCAGCAGCGTAGGGGACAGCGGAAACACCATATATTTT.

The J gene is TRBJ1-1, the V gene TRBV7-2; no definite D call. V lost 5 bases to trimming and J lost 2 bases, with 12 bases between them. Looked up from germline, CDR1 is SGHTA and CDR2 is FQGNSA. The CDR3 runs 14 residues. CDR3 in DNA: TGTGCCAGCAGCCGTTCCGCAGGTAACACTGAAGCTTTCTTT. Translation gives CASSRSAGNTEAFF.

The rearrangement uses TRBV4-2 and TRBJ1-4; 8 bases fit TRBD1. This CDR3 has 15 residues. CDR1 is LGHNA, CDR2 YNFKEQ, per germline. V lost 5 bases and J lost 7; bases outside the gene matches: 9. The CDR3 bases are TGTGCCAGCAGCGCAACCCAGGGGGCAGTTGAAAAACTGTTTTTT. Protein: CASSATQGAVEKLFF.